These 3 T cell receptor beta chains were all obtained from the same sample, sequenced in a study of cytomegalovirus exposure and HLA in healthy donors. The PCR ran on 60 Vbeta and 13 Jbeta primers. Only in-frame clones appear in the TCRdb table, and some are missing; sequencing was by immunoSEQ multiplex PCR. In the table there are approximately 140,000 clones, around three quarters of which are singletons. Input material: PBMCs. Receptors were obtained from a woman aged 55-70 years in good health and CMV-seropositive.

V usage is TRBV29-1 and J usage is TRBJ1-1, with a weak D call TRBD1 (5 bases). Trimming took 6 bases from V and 3 from J, leaving 17 bases between them. Germline CDR1 is SQVTM and CDR2 is ANQGSEA. CDR3 length equals 14 residues. The CDR3 region is CSVARGGRYTEAFF. In DNA, the CDR3 is TGCAGCGTGGCCCGGGGGGGGAGGTACACTGAAGCTTTCTTT.

This clone was seen a few times. The chain carries TRBV10-3 and TRBJ1-5; D remains unclear. The CDR3 spans 13 residues. V was cut by 6 bases and J by 2 bases, with 8 bases left in between. Per germline, CDR1 ENHRY and CDR2 SYGVKD. The CDR3 loop reads CAISPEGNQPQHF. The CDR3 bases are TGTGCCATCAGCCCTGAGGGCAATCAGCCCCAGCATTTT.

The chain links TRBV11-3 to TRBJ1-1; D not certain. CDR1 is SGHNT, CDR2 YENEEA, per germline. The CDR3 is 14 residues long. V was trimmed by 3 bases and J by 1 base, leaving 9 bases between them. CDR3 protein: CASSFRAGNTEAFF. Here the CDR3 DNA reads TGTGCCAGCAGCTTTCGCGCAGGGAACACTGAAGCTTTCTTT.